Below, 27 T cell receptor beta chains from the same sample are listed, as sequenced in a study of PD-L1 blockade in urothelial cancer. The assay was immunoSEQ multiplex PCR, and TCRdb's table has in-frame clones only and misses some. The sample shows under 100,000 clones, 90% of them seen only once. Time point indicated: pretreatment peripheral blood. Sample: PBMCs, taken around atezolizumab (anti-PD-L1) treatment. These receptors all come from a man aged 60-69 years with urothelial cancer.

The chain employs TRBV10-2 and TRBJ2-2; 9 bases fit TRBD2. Germline V gene sequence: CDR1 WSHSY, CDR2 SAAADI. The CDR3 runs to 16 residues. Unmatched junction bases numbered 5, after V lost 3 bases and J lost 3 bases. In DNA form, the CDR3 reads TGCGCCAGCAGTGATTGGGCTAGCGGGGACACCGGGGAGCTGTTTTTT. The encoded protein is CASSDWASGDTGELFF.

The chain carries TRBV29-1 and TRBJ1-2; TRBD1 is a possible D gene (6 bases). The CDR3 length is 12 residues. Germline lookup yields CDR1 SQVTM and CDR2 ANQGSEA. V was clipped by 6 bases and J by 3 bases, with 11 bases between them. The CDR3 loop is CSVGSGDYGYTF. The CDR3, as DNA: TGCAGCGTGGGCTCAGGGGACTATGGCTACACCTTC.

The chain recombines TRBV7-2 with TRBJ2-1, with TRBD2 identical over 10 bases. Germline assignment: CDR1 SGHTA and CDR2 FQGNSA. The CDR3 contains 17 residues. Trimming removed 5 bases from V and 6 bases from J; junction bases left unmatched: 13. The CDR3: CASSPYRGLAGANEQFF. The CDR3 DNA follows: TGTGCCAGCAGCCCATATAGGGGTCTAGCGGGAGCCAATGAGCAGTTCTTC.

The chain employs TRBV29-1 and TRBJ1-1; no clear D. The length of the CDR3 is 12 residues. Trimming removed 4 bases from V and 4 bases from J, with 10 bases in between. From germline, CDR1 is SQVTM and CDR2 ANQGSEA. The CDR3 reads CSVVPRGTEAFF. In DNA form, the CDR3 reads TGCAGCGTTGTCCCCCGAGGCACTGAAGCTTTCTTT.

This chain uses TRBV6-1 with TRBJ1-2, with D possibly being TRBD1 (5 bases). The CDR3 sequence is 14 residues long. Germline V gives CDR1 MNHNS, CDR2 SASEGT. Trimming stripped 4 bases from V and 7 bases from J, with 16 bases between. CDR3 in DNA: TGTGCCAGCAGTGCCGACATGGGGCAGGGTGGCTACACCTTC. This codes for CASSADMGQGGYTF.

The V gene is TRBV7-2, the J gene TRBJ2-3; D uncertain. The germline gives CDR1 SGHTA, CDR2 FQGNSA. Trimming cost V 5 bases and J 4 bases, with 7 bases left between them. This CDR3 comprises 12 residues. Here the CDR3 DNA reads TGTGCCAGCAGCCCCGGTGCAGATACGCAGTATTTT. Its translation: CASSPGADTQYF.

The J gene is TRBJ2-3, the V gene TRBV21-1; TRBD2 is the table's D call and was not checked against the DNA. TRBV21-1 is tagged as a pseudogene. The CDR3 contains 18 residues. CDR3 region: CASSMEGEGRGCTDTQYF. In nucleotides, the CDR3 is TGTGCCAGCAGTATGGAGGGGGAGGGCCGGGGCTGCACAGATACGCAGTATTTT.

The chain couples TRBV19 to TRBJ1-5, with 7 bases aligning to TRBD1. The CDR3 runs to 14 residues. V trimming: 5 bases; J trimming: 1 base; junction bases outside the gene matches: 2. Germline CDR1 and CDR2: LNHDA and SQIVND (reference sequence). The CDR3 sequence: CASSVQGSNQPQHF. DNA of the CDR3: TGTGCCAGTAGTGTACAGGGGAGCAATCAGCCCCAGCATTTT.

J is TRBJ1-2 and V is TRBV5-6, with unresolved D. Trimming shortened V by 0 bases and J by 7 bases, and 22 bases separated the two germline ends. Germline V gene data show CDR1 as SGHDT and CDR2 as YYEEEE. CDR3 size: 17 residues. Here the CDR3 DNA reads TGTGCCAGCAGCTTGGACGGGATACAGCTCGTAATTACTGGCTACACCTTC. The encoded protein is CASSLDGIQLVITGYTF.

The CDR3: CASSLSVVAVRQETQYF. The CDR3 DNA sequence: TGTGCCAGCAGCTTGTCAGTAGTAGCGGTAAGACAAGAGACCCAGTACTTC. The chain couples TRBV5-8 to TRBJ2-5, with D possibly being TRBD2 (6 bases). With 1 base removed from V and 2 bases from J, the gap between germline ends came to 18 bases. This CDR3 has 17 residues. Per germline, CDR1 SGHTS and CDR2 YDEGEE.

This rearrangement joins TRBV5-1 to TRBJ2-7, with D possibly matching TRBD1 (6 bases). The germline V gene encodes CDR1 SGHRS and CDR2 YFSETQ. The CDR3 runs to 14 residues. V was shortened by 2 bases and J by 3 bases, with 12 bases between the two germline ends. The CDR3 loop reads CASSLGQRSYEQYF. CDR3 in DNA: TGCGCCAGCAGCTTAGGACAGCGCAGCTACGAGCAGTACTTC.

In this sample, this clone turned up once. The chain combines TRBV5-4 with TRBJ1-2; possibly TRBD1 for D (5 bases). Germline CDR1 is SGHNT and CDR2 is YYREEE (reference sequence). The V and J ends lost 1 base and 4 bases respectively, with 8 bases between them. This CDR3 contains 13 residues. Here the CDR3 DNA reads TGTGCCAGCAGCTTGAGGACAACCTATGGCTACACCTTC. Residues: CASSLRTTYGYTF.

V gene TRBV4-3 combines with J gene TRBJ1-2; tentative D call: TRBD1 (6 bases). Germline V gene sequence: CDR1 LGHNA, CDR2 YSLEER. The V gene lost 3 bases and the J gene lost 4 bases, with 18 bases spanning the gap. The CDR3 sequence is 16 residues long. CDR3 in DNA: TGCGCCAGCAGCCACTATGGGCCAGGGGAGGGCTATGGCTACACCTTC. This codes for CASSHYGPGEGYGYTF.

The chain employs TRBV1 and TRBJ1-1; no DNA check was done on the table's D call, TRBD1. TRBV1 is a pseudogene locus. The CDR3 is 18 amino acids. The CDR3 sequence is CTSSQAHRDLKANTEAFF. CDR3 nucleotides: TGCACCAGCAGCCAAGCCCACAGGGATCTGAAGGCGAACACTGAAGCTTTCTTT.

V is TRBV30 and J is TRBJ2-3, with unresolved D. Germline values: CDR1 GTSNPN, CDR2 SVGIG (reference sequence). CDR3 length: 12 amino acids. The germline V and J ends were trimmed by 1 base and 4 bases, with 6 bases remaining between them. CDR3: CAWSASADTQYF. CDR3 DNA sequence: TGTGCCTGGAGTGCTTCGGCAGATACGCAGTATTTT.

V gene TRBV7-8 combines with J gene TRBJ2-2; TRBD1 agrees at 9 bases. CDR3 length equals 17 residues. The V segment lost 0 bases and the J segment 5 bases; nucleotides outside the gene matches: 7. Germline loops: CDR1 SGHVS, CDR2 FQNEAQ. The CDR3 is CASSLAGTGSGTGELFF. Written as DNA, the CDR3 is TGTGCCAGCAGCTTAGCCGGGACAGGGTCTGGGACCGGGGAGCTGTTTTTT.

For this clone: At one of its ends the junction is not consistent with the germline gene, which may arise from a read error. The chain employs TRBV28 and TRBJ1-3, with 10 bases fitting TRBD1. Germline V lookup: CDR1 MDHEN, CDR2 SYDVKM. The CDR3 contains 11 residues. In DNA, the CDR3 is TGTGCCAGCAGTAGGGGACAGGGGTTGAATTTT. Translating gives CASSRGQGLNF.

The chain employs TRBV19 and TRBJ2-7, with 8 bases aligning to TRBD2. With 1 base clipped from V and 5 bases from J, the junction kept 4 bases outside the gene matches. The CDR3 is 14 amino acids. CDR1 and CDR2 from the germline V gene are LNHDA and SQIVND (reference sequence). The CDR3 DNA is TGTGCCAGTAGTATAGTCAGCGGGGGCAACGAGCAGTACTTC. This encodes CASSIVSGGNEQYF.

The genes are TRBV27 and TRBJ2-7; 9 bases align to TRBD2. V shed 5 bases and J 4 bases; nucleotides not matched to a gene: 18. Germline CDR1 and CDR2: MNHEY and SMNVEV (reference sequence). This CDR3 is 18 amino acids long. In nucleotides, the CDR3 is TGTGCCAGCAGTCCGCTAATAGGGTTTAGCGGGAGTGTATACGAGCAGTACTTC. This codes for CASSPLIGFSGSVYEQYF.

The CDR3 here is CASSLSMGGNQETQYF. The CDR3 nucleotides are TGTGCCAGCAGCTTGAGTATGGGGGGGAACCAAGAGACCCAGTACTTC. This chain links TRBV5-6 with TRBJ2-5; 7 nucleotides align to TRBD2. The V gene's germline CDR1 is SGHDT and CDR2 YYEEEE. The CDR3 contains 16 residues. With 1 base clipped from V and 0 bases from J, the junction kept 6 bases outside the gene matches.

The V and J genes are TRBV5-1 and TRBJ2-5, with 10 nucleotides matching TRBD1. V shed 4 bases, J shed 2 bases, and the junction held 8 bases outside the gene matches. CDR3 size: 16 residues. Germline V gene lookup returns CDR1 SGHRS and CDR2 YFSETQ. The CDR3 region has the DNA TGCGCCAGCAGCGTCCGGACAGGGGGTACACAAGAGACCCAGTACTTC. As protein: CASSVRTGGTQETQYF.

V is TRBV9 and J is TRBJ2-5; 7 nucleotides match TRBD1. The end of the DNA aligns better with TRBJ2-7, so the J call may be wrong. The CDR3 is made up of 15 amino acids. The germline V gene has CDR1 SGDLS and CDR2 YYNGEE. DNA for the CDR3: TGTGCCAGCAGCGTAGGGTGGGACAGCTCCTACGAGCAGTACTTC. This sequence encodes CASSVGWDSSYEQYF.

The chain carries TRBV4-2 and TRBJ2-1, with D possibly being TRBD2 (6 bases). This CDR3 region has 17 residues. The ends were cut back, 1 base at V and 5 bases at J, with 18 bases in the middle. From germline, CDR1 is LGHNA and CDR2 YNFKEQ. CDR3 region: CASSQARSGLGDNEQFF. The CDR3 coding sequence is TGTGCCAGCAGCCAAGCACGGTCGGGACTCGGGGACAATGAGCAGTTCTTC.

The chain employs TRBV23-1 and TRBJ2-3; TRBD1 matches at 9 bases. TRBV23-1 is annotated as an ORF whose role is uncertain. The CDR3 extends over 16 amino acids. V dropped 11 bases and J dropped 4; count of bases not matched to a gene: 16. Here the CDR3 DNA reads TGCGCCCCAAAGCGGGACAGGGTTCGTGGGGCAGATACGCAGTATTTT. This encodes CAPKRDRVRGADTQYF.

The rearrangement uses TRBV5-1 and TRBJ2-7; 7 bases agree with TRBD1. V shed 4 bases and J 5 bases; nucleotides not matched to a gene: 9. Germline V lookup: CDR1 SGHRS, CDR2 YFSETQ. This CDR3 spans 14 amino acids. The CDR3 DNA reads as TGCGCCAGCAGCCTGGGACAGCCTTCGGACGAGCAGTACTTC. Encoded protein: CASSLGQPSDEQYF.

The gene calls are TRBV30 and TRBJ1-3; D is undetermined. Trimming took 3 bases from V and 4 from J, leaving 10 bases between them. The germline V gene has CDR1 GTSNPN and CDR2 SVGIG (reference sequence). This CDR3 is built from 13 residues. CDR3 sequence: CAWSPIAGNTIYF. CDR3 coding DNA: TGTGCCTGGAGCCCTATTGCCGGAAACACCATATATTTT.

The rearrangement links TRBV2 to TRBJ2-3; TRBD2 matches 9 bases. The germline V gene encodes CDR1 SNHLY and CDR2 FYNNEI. CDR3 length: 14 residues. Trimming took 6 bases from V and 4 from J; bases not matched to a gene: 5. In nucleotides, the CDR3 is TGTGCCAGCAGCGCGGGGGGGCCCCCAGATACGCAGTATTTT. This gives the protein CASSAGGPPDTQYF.